This TCR beta chain was profiled in a study of type 1 regulatory T cells. Study summary: T-allo10 is an in vitro-generated, Tr1-enriched CD4 T cell product specific for alloantigen.

Germline lookup yields CDR1 LGHNA and CDR2 YNFKEQ. This CDR3 is built from 18 residues. The V gene lost 1 base and the J gene lost 7 bases, with 25 bases spanning the gap. Graft donor-derived T-allo10 cells were described as host-alloantigen-specific, anergic, and alloantigen-specifically suppressive. TCRdb reprocessed the reads with MiXCR, giving one entry per CDR3 protein. The sample consists of about 74,000 distinct CDR3 sequences, roughly three fifths of them appearing once. This clonotype appeared once. The antigen is unknown. The sequencing input was cultured T cells, either the whole culture or a sorted T cell fraction (not recorded which). As to subset: Tr1-enriched cell product generated in vitro against host alloantigens. The V call is TRBV4-2, the J call TRBJ1-2; D is perhaps TRBD1 (5 bases). The receptor was isolated from a human donor in good health. The CDR3 spells CASSQVSWGGEGTVGYTF. The DNA of the CDR3 is TGTGCCAGCAGCCAAGTCTCGTGGGGGGGAGAGGGCACCGTTGGCTACACCTTC.